Sequencing of this T cell receptor (beta chain) was carried out in a study of blood T cell repertoires in COVID-19. Participants came from 20 to 25 US areas, aged roughly 18 to 95 years. V shed 5 bases, J shed 7 bases, and the junction held 7 bases outside the gene matches. Germline V lookup: CDR1 MNHEY, CDR2 SVGAGI. The CDR3 is 14 amino acids. Assay: immunoSEQ multiplex PCR; the TCRdb copy retains only in-frame clones and omits some. The sample has 200,000 to 250,000 clones, over 80% seen once; the top ten hold around 3.6%. The TCR originated in a woman between 25 and 40 years old who had been exposed to COVID-19. The sequencing input was PBMCs or T cells enriched from blood (not recorded which). The gene calls are TRBV6-5 and TRBJ2-1; 8 nucleotides match TRBD2. The CDR3 DNA reads as TGTGCCAGCAGTCGAGCGGGAGTCTTAAATGAGCAGTTCTTC. Protein: CASSRAGVLNEQFF.